Sequencing of this T cell receptor beta chain was carried out in a study of glioma-infiltrating T cells. General study results and limits: Tissue and blood shared very few CDR3 sequences. Non-neoplastic patients had below-expected tissue-blood divergence, while all gliomas exceeded expectation.

The iRepertoire nested amplicon-rescue multiplex PCR amplified TCR alpha and beta CDR3s from RNA. TCRdb itself ran the multiplex PCR reads through MiXCR, one entry per CDR3 protein. The sample consists of around 350,000 distinct CDR3 sequences, 41% of them appearing once. This clonotype came up a few times. Its antigen is not known. There are 15 residues in the CDR3. Germline values: CDR1 MNHEY, CDR2 SMNVEV (reference sequence). J gave up 5 bases and V 2 bases, and 6 bases lay outside the gene matches. The clonotype comes from a human donor with low-grade glioma or glioblastoma, undergoing nonglioma brain surgery, or in good health (not recorded which). Sequencing used glioma tissue, nonneoplastic brain tissue, or PBMCs (not recorded which). The chain recombines TRBV27 with TRBJ2-7, with 10 bases aligning to TRBD1. The CDR3 loop reads CASSLRGTGVHEQYF. In nucleotides, the CDR3 is TGTGCCAGCAGTTTAAGGGGGACAGGGGTCCACGAGCAGTACTTC.